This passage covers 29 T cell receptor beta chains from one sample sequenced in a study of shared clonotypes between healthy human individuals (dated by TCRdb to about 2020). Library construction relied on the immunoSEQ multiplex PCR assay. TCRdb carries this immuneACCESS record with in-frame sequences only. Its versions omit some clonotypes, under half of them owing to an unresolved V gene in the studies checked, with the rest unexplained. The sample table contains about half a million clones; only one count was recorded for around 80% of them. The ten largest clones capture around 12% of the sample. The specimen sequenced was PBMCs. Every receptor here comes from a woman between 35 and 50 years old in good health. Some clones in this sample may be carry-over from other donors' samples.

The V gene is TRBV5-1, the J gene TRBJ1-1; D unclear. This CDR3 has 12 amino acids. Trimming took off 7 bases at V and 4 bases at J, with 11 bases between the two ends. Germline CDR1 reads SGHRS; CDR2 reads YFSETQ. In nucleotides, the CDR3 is TGCGCCAGCCCATTCACGAGCACTGAAGCTTTCTTT. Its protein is CASPFTSTEAFF.

CDR3 loop: CASRYLGLPTGELFF. Written as DNA, the CDR3 is TGTGCCAGCAGGTACCTCGGACTTCCCACCGGGGAGCTGTTTTTT. The chain uses TRBV7-9 and TRBJ2-2; D perhaps matches TRBD2 (5 bases). Germline V gene data show CDR1 as SEHNR and CDR2 as FQNEAQ (reference sequence). V was trimmed by 6 bases and J by 4 bases, leaving 15 bases between them. The CDR3 has 15 residues.

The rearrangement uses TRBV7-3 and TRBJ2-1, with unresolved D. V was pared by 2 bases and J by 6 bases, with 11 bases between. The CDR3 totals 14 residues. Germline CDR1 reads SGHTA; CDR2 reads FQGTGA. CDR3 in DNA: TGTGCCAGCAGCTTAGAGGCAGGCTTCAATGAGCAGTTCTTC. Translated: CASSLEAGFNEQFF.

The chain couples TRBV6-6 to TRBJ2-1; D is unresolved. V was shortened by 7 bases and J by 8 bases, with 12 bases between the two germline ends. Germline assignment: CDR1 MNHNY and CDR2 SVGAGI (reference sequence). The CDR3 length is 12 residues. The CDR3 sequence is CASTTAPHEQFF. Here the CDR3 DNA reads TGTGCCAGCACTACCGCCCCCCATGAGCAGTTCTTC.

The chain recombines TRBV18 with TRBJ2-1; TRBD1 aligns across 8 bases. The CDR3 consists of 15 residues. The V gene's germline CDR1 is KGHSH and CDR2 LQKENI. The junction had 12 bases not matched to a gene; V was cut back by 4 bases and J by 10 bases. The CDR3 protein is CASSRGQGSSKEQFF. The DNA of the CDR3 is TGTGCCAGCTCACGAGGACAGGGATCTTCTAAAGAGCAGTTCTTC.

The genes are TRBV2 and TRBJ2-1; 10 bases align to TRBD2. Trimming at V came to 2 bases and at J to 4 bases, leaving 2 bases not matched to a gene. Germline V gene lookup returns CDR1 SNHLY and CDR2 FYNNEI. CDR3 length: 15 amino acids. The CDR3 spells CASSELAGEYNEQFF. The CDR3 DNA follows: TGTGCCAGCAGTGAACTAGCGGGAGAATACAATGAGCAGTTCTTC.

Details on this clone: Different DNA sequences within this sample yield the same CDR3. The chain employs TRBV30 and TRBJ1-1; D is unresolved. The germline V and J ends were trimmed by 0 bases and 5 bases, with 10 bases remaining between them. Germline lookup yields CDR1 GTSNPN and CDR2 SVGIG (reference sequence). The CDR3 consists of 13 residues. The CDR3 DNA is TGTGCCTGGAGTGTAGTACTGGGAACTGAAGCTTTCTTT. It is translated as CAWSVVLGTEAFF.

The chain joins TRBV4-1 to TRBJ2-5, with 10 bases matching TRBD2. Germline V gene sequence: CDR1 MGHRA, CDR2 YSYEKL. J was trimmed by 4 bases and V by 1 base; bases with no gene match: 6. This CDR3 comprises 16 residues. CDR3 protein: CASSQGSGRVPETQYF. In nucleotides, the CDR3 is TGCGCCAGCAGCCAAGGCAGCGGGAGGGTCCCAGAGACCCAGTACTTC.

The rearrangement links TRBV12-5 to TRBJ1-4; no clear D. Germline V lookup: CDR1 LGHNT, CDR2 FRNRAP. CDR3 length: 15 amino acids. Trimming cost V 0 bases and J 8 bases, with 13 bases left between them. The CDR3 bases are TGTGCTAGTGGTTTGGTAGAACAGCGGTGGGAAAAACTGTTTTTT. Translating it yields CASGLVEQRWEKLFF. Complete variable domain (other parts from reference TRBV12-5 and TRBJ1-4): DARVTQTPRHKVTEMGQEVTMRCQPILGHNTVFWYRQTMMQGLELLAYFRNRAPLDDSGMPKDRFSAEMPDATLATLKIQPSEPRDSAVYFCASGLVEQRWEKLFFGSGTQLSVL.

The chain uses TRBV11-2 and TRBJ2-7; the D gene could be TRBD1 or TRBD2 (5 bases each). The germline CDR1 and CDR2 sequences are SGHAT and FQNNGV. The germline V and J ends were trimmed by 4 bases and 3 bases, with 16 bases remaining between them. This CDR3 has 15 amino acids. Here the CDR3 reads CASSWRGDFYYEQYF. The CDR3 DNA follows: TGTGCCAGCAGCTGGCGAGGGGATTTTTACTACGAGCAGTACTTC.

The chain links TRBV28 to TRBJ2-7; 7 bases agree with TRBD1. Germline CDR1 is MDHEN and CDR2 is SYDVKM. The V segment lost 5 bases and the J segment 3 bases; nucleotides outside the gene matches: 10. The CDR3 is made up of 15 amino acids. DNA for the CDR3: TGTGCCAGCAGTACCCCCGGGACAGAGCACTACGAGCAGTACTTC. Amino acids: CASSTPGTEHYEQYF.

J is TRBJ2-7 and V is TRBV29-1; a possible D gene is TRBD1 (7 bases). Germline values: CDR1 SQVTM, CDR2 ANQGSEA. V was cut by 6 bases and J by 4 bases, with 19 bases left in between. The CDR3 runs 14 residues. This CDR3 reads CSVAVSGGRYEQYF. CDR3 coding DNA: TGCAGCGTGGCGGTTTCAGGGGGGAGGTACGAGCAGTACTTC.

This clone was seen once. The CDR3 here is CASSYGGTQYF. CDR3 sequence (DNA): TGTGCCAGCAGTTACGGAGGGACCCAGTACTTC. The gene calls are TRBV6-1 and TRBJ2-5; possible D gene TRBD2, 5 bases. Deletions cut 5 bases from V and 7 bases from J, with 8 bases between. This CDR3 comprises 11 residues. Germline V gene sequence: CDR1 MNHNS, CDR2 SASEGT.

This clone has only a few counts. CDR3 DNA sequence: TGTGCCAGCAGCTGGGGACTAGCGGGAGATGTTGAGACCCAGTACTTC. Amino acids: CASSWGLAGDVETQYF. V is TRBV7-9 and J is TRBJ2-5, with 14 bases lining up with TRBD2. The trim removed 4 bases at V and 5 bases at J, leaving 6 bases unmatched. The CDR3 runs 16 residues. The germline gives CDR1 SEHNR, CDR2 FQNEAQ (reference sequence).

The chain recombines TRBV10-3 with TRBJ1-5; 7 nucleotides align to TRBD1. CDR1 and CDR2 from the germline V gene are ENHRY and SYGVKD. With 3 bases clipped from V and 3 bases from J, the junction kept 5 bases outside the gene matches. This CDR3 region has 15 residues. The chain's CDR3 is CAISETGTDNQPQHF. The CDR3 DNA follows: TGTGCCATCAGTGAAACCGGGACAGACAATCAGCCCCAGCATTTT.

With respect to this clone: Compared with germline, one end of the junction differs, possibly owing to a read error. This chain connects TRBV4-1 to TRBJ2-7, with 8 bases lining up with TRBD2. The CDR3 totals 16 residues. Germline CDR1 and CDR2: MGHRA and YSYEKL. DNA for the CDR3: TGTGCCAGCAGCCCAGCCTCCGGGACTAGTTACTACGAGCAGTACTTC. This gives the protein CASSPASGTSYYEQYF.

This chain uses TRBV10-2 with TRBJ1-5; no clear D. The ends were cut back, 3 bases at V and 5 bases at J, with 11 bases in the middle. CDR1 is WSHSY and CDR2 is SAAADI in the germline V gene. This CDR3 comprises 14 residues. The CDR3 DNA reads TGCGCCAGCAGTGACCCGGGCCCCGATCAGCCCCAGCATTTT. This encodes CASSDPGPDQPQHF.

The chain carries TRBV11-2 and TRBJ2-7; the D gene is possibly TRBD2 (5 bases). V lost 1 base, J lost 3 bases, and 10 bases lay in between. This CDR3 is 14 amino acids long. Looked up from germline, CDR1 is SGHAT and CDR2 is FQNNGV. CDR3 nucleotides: TGTGCCAGCAGCTTAGTATTCGGGAACTACGAGCAGTACTTC. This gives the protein CASSLVFGNYEQYF.

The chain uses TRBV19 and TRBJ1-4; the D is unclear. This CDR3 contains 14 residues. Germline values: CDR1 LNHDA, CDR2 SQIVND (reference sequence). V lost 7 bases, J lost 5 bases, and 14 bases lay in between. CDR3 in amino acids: CASNDNGLNEKLFF. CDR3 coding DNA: TGTGCCAGTAACGACAACGGCCTAAATGAAAAACTGTTTTTT.

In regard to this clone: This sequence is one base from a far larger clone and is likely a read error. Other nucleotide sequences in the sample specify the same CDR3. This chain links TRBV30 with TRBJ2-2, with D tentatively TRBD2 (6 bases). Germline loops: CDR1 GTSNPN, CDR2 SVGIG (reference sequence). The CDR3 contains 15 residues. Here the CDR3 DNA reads TGCGCCTGGAGTGTTCAGGGCAGGGAGGCCGGGGAGCTGTTTTTT. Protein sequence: CAWSVQGREAGELFF.

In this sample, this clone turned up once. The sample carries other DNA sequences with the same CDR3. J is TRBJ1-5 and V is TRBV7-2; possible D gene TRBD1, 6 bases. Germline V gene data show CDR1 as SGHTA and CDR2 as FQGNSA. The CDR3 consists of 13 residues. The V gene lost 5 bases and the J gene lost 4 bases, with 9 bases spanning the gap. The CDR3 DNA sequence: TGTGCCAGCAGCATCAGGGGTAATCAGCCCCAGCATTTT. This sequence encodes CASSIRGNQPQHF. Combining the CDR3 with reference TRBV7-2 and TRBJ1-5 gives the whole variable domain GAGVSQSPSNKVTEKGKDVELRCDPISGHTALYWYRQSLGQGLEFLIYFQGNSAPDKSGLPSDRFSAERTGGSVSTLTIQRTQQEDSAVYLCASSIRGNQPQHFGDGTRLSIL.

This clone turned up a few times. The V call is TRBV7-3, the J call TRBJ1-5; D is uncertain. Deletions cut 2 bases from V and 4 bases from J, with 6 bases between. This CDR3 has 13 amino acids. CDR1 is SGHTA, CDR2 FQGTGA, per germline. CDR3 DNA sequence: TGTGCCAGCAGCTTAGCTCTTAATCAGCCCCAGCATTTT. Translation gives CASSLALNQPQHF. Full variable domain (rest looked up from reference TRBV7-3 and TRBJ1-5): GAGVSQTPSNKVTEKGKYVELRCDPISGHTALYWYRQSLGQGPEFLIYFQGTGAADDSGLPNDRFFAVRPEGSVSTLKIQRTERGDSAVYLCASSLALNQPQHFGDGTRLSIL.

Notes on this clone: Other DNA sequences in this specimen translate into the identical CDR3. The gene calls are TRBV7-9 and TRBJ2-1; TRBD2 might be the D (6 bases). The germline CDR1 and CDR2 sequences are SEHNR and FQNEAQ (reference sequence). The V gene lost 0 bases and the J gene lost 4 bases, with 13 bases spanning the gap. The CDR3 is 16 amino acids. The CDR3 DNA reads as TGTGCCAGCAGCTTAGCGCTCGCGGGGTCTTACAATGAGCAGTTCTTC. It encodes CASSLALAGSYNEQFF.

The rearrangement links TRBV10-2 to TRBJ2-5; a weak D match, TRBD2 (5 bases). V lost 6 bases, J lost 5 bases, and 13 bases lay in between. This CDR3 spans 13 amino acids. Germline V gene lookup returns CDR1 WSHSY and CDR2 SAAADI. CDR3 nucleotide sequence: TGCGCCAGCAGGCGGGTGAAGCTTGAGACCCAGTACTTC. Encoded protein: CASRRVKLETQYF.

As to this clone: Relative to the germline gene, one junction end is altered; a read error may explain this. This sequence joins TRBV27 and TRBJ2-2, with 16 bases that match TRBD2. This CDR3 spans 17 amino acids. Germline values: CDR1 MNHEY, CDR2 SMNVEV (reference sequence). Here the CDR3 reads CASSRGLAGGPVGELVF. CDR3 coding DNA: TGTGCCAGCAGCCGGGGACTAGCGGGAGGGCCTGTCGGGGAGCTGGTTTTT.

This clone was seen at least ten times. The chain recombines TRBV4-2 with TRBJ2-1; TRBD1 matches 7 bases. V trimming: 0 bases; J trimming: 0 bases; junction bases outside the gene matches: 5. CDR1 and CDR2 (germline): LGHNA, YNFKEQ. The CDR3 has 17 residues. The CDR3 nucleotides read TGTGCCAGCAGCCAAGACCGGGACAGCCTCTCCTACAATGAGCAGTTCTTC. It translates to CASSQDRDSLSYNEQFF.

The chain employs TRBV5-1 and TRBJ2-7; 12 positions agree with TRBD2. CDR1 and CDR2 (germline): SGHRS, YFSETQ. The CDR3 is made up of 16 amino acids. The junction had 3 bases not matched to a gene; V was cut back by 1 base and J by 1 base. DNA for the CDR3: TGCGCCAGCAGCTTGTCCCTAGCGGGAGGGTCCTACGAGCAGTACTTC. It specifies CASSLSLAGGSYEQYF.

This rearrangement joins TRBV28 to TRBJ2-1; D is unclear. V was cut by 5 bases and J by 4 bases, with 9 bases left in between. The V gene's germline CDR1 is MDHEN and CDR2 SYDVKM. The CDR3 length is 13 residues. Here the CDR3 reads CASSRPEYNEQFF. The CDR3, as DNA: TGTGCCAGCAGTAGACCAGAATACAATGAGCAGTTCTTC.

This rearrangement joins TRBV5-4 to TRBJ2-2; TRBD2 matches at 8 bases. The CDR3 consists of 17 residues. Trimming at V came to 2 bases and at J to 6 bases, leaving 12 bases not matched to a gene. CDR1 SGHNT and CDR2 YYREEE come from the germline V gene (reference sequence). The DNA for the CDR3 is TGTGCCAGCAGCTTCTCAACGGGAGGGGAGTTTTCCGGGGAGCTGTTTTTT. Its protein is CASSFSTGGEFSGELFF.